These 26 T cell receptor beta chains were all obtained from the same sample, sequenced in a study of cytomegalovirus exposure and HLA in healthy donors. PCR involved 60 Vbeta and 13 Jbeta primers. Some clones are missing from TCRdb's copy, which holds only in-frame ones; the method was immunoSEQ multiplex PCR. This table has around 170,000 clones, less than 75% appearing once. What was sequenced was PBMCs. The source of these receptors is a girl aged 5 to 17 in good health and CMV-seronegative.

V usage is TRBV7-8 and J usage is TRBJ2-1; 9 bases line up with TRBD2. CDR3 length: 17 amino acids. Losses at the gene ends were 4 bases for V and 7 bases for J; bases not matched to a gene: 14. CDR1 and CDR2 from the germline V gene are SGHVS and FQNEAQ. The CDR3 spells CASSSPNRGGAGNEQFF. The CDR3 DNA sequence: TGTGCCAGCAGCTCCCCAAATCGCGGGGGGGCCGGGAATGAGCAGTTCTTC.

The rearrangement uses TRBV5-6 and TRBJ1-6, with D unresolved. Looked up from germline, CDR1 is SGHDT and CDR2 is YYEEEE. The CDR3 length is 14 residues. V lost 0 bases, J lost 7 bases, and 8 bases lay in between. The CDR3 loop reads CASSLERRNSPLHF. The DNA of the CDR3 is TGTGCCAGCAGCTTGGAACGGAGGAATTCACCCCTCCACTTT.

The chain combines TRBV29-1 with TRBJ1-1, with 9 nucleotides matching TRBD1. The germline V gene encodes CDR1 SQVTM and CDR2 ANQGSEA. The CDR3 is 16 amino acids. Trimming took 7 bases from V and 3 from J; bases not matched to a gene: 15. As DNA, the CDR3 is TGCAGCGCTAGAGGGGCCCTAGACAGGGGGGACACTGAAGCTTTCTTT. Translated: CSARGALDRGDTEAFF. The full variable domain, with the rest looked up from reference TRBV29-1 and TRBJ1-1, is SAVISQKPSRDICQRGTSLTIQCQVDSQVTMMFWYRQQPGQSLTLIATANQGSEATYESGFVIDKFPISRPNLTFSTLTVSNMSPEDSSIYLCSARGALDRGDTEAFFGQGTRLTVV.

This sequence joins TRBV6-1 and TRBJ1-2; TRBD1 aligns across 9 bases. J lost 1 base, V lost 3 bases, and 6 bases had no gene match. Germline assignment: CDR1 MNHNS and CDR2 SASEGT. The CDR3 extends over 16 amino acids. The DNA for the CDR3 is TGTGCCAGCAGTGACAACAGGGGGCATGTTAACTATGGCTACACCTTC. Protein: CASSDNRGHVNYGYTF.

This chain joins TRBV9 and TRBJ2-1; 8 bases match TRBD2. The CDR3 runs to 16 residues. Trimming at V came to 3 bases and at J to 5 bases, leaving 10 bases not matched to a gene. In germline, CDR1 is SGDLS, CDR2 YYNGEE. The CDR3 region has the DNA TGTGCCAGCAGCGCCGGGACTAGGGTAATTGACAATGAGCAGTTCTTC. It translates to CASSAGTRVIDNEQFF.

The V gene is TRBV6-6, the J gene TRBJ1-1; 10 positions match TRBD1. The J segment lost 6 bases and the V segment lost 5 bases, leaving 0 bases of the junction unmatched. CDR3 size: 12 residues. Per the germline V gene, CDR1 is MNHNY and CDR2 is SVGAGI (reference sequence). This chain's CDR3 is CASSGQGAEAFF. The DNA of the CDR3 is TGTGCCAGCAGTGGACAGGGGGCTGAAGCTTTCTTT.

The V call is TRBV2, the J call TRBJ2-5; 9 bases match TRBD2. V shed 6 bases and J 3 bases; nucleotides not matched to a gene: 5. This CDR3 contains 14 residues. From germline, CDR1 is SNHLY and CDR2 FYNNEI. The CDR3 is CASSFQRGEETQYF. CDR3 in DNA: TGTGCCAGCAGCTTCCAGCGGGGGGAAGAGACCCAGTACTTC.

The rearrangement uses TRBV19 and TRBJ1-4, with 9 positions matching TRBD1. The CDR3 spans 15 residues. Trimming cost V 4 bases and J 5 bases; bases outside gene matches: 5. CDR1 is LNHDA and CDR2 is SQIVND in the germline V gene (reference sequence). In DNA form, the CDR3 reads TGTGCCAGTAGTAGGACAGGGGATCGGAATGAAAAACTGTTTTTT. Its protein product is CASSRTGDRNEKLFF.

This clone has more than one count but fewer than ten. V and J are TRBV11-1 and TRBJ1-2; TRBD1 is a possible D gene (6 bases). The germline gives CDR1 SGHAT, CDR2 FQDESV (reference sequence). V shed 2 bases and J shed 4 bases, with 17 bases lying between them. The CDR3 loop spans 16 amino acids. CDR3 nucleotide sequence: TGTGCCAGCAGCTTAAGTAGCGGGGGCGCGTTCTATGGCTACACCTTC. Protein: CASSLSSGGAFYGYTF.

V usage is TRBV15 and J usage is TRBJ1-1, with TRBD1 matching over 10 bases. CDR3 length: 15 residues. Trimming removed 4 bases from V and 4 bases from J; junction bases left unmatched: 6. Germline CDR1 reads LNHNV; CDR2 reads YYDKDF (reference sequence). The chain's CDR3 is CATSNTGTGATEAFF. In DNA, the CDR3 is TGTGCCACCAGCAACACCGGGACAGGGGCCACTGAAGCTTTCTTT.

The chain recombines TRBV6-5 with TRBJ1-5, with D unclear. This CDR3 is built from 13 residues. Germline V gene sequence: CDR1 MNHEY, CDR2 SVGAGI. V lost 6 bases, J lost 7 bases, and 13 bases lay in between. As DNA, the CDR3 is TGTGCCAGCAGCAGCACCACGGGACAGCCCCAGCATTTT. It translates to CASSSTTGQPQHF.

The V gene is TRBV2, the J gene TRBJ2-7, with a tentative D call TRBD1 (8 bases). The V and J ends lost 4 bases and 4 bases respectively, with 17 bases between them. Germline CDR1 is SNHLY and CDR2 is FYNNEI. CDR3 length: 15 residues. The CDR3 sequence: CASSGTDRGGYEQYF. The CDR3 bases are TGTGCCAGCAGTGGGACCGACAGGGGAGGGTACGAGCAGTACTTC.

V usage is TRBV5-1 and J usage is TRBJ1-4; tentative D call: TRBD1 (6 bases). CDR3 length equals 16 residues. V lost 0 bases to trimming and J lost 2 bases, with 11 bases between them. Germline V CDR1 and CDR2: SGHRS, YFSETQ. The CDR3 loop is CASSLGGGRTNEKLFF. CDR3 DNA sequence: TGCGCCAGCAGCTTGGGCGGGGGGCGGACTAATGAAAAACTGTTTTTT.

This chain uses TRBV5-1 with TRBJ1-1; 11 nucleotides agree with TRBD1. The CDR3 runs 15 residues. Germline-derived CDR1 and CDR2 are SGHRS and YFSETQ. V trimming: 4 bases; J trimming: 5 bases; junction bases outside the gene matches: 7. The CDR3 loop reads CASSTDRGQGTEAFF. CDR3 nucleotide sequence: TGCGCCAGCAGCACGGACAGGGGGCAGGGGACTGAAGCTTTCTTT.

The chain couples TRBV5-1 to TRBJ2-7; TRBD2 might be the D (5 bases). V gave up 0 bases and J gave up 3 bases, with 10 bases separating them. CDR3 size: 14 residues. CDR1 and CDR2 from the germline V gene are SGHRS and YFSETQ. The CDR3 region has the DNA TGCGCCAGCAGCTTGGTTGCCGCGGGCTACGAGCAGTACTTC. As protein: CASSLVAAGYEQYF. Filled out from reference TRBV5-1 and TRBJ2-7, the complete variable domain reads KAGVTQTPRYLIKTRGQQVTLSCSPISGHRSVSWYQQTPGQGLQFLFEYFSETQRNKGNFPGRFSGRQFSNSRSEMNVSTLELGDSALYLCASSLVAAGYEQYFGPGTRLTVT.

The gene calls are TRBV27 and TRBJ1-4, with 7 bases that match TRBD1. The CDR3 totals 15 residues. Germline trimming cut 2 bases from V and 0 bases from J; bases unmatched to any gene: 0. Germline-derived CDR1 and CDR2 are MNHEY and SMNVEV (reference sequence). The CDR3 sequence is CASSLGTATNEKLFF. CDR3 nucleotides: TGTGCCAGCAGTTTAGGGACAGCAACTAATGAAAAACTGTTTTTT.

This sequence joins TRBV10-3 and TRBJ2-7; 11 bases are a match to TRBD1. The germline V gene has CDR1 ENHRY and CDR2 SYGVKD. The CDR3 has 17 residues. J gave up 4 bases and V 3 bases, and 11 bases lay outside the gene matches. The CDR3 DNA reads TGTGCCATCAGTGACCCCCCCGGACAGGGGGCGAATTACGAGCAGTACTTC. It translates to CAISDPPGQGANYEQYF.

The chain has TRBV5-6 and TRBJ2-5, with D possibly TRBD2 on 6 matching bases. The CDR3 has 17 amino acids. The germline V and J ends were trimmed by 0 bases and 1 base, with 16 bases remaining between them. CDR1 is SGHDT and CDR2 is YYEEEE in the germline V gene. The CDR3 region has the DNA TGTGCCAGCAGCTTGGCCTGGGAGGTAAGGGGCCAAGAGACCCAGTACTTC. Translating it yields CASSLAWEVRGQETQYF.

This chain joins TRBV9 and TRBJ2-3, with a tentative D call TRBD1 (6 bases). Between the trimmed V and J ends, which lost 4 bases and 0 bases, there was a span of 15 bases. Germline lookup yields CDR1 SGDLS and CDR2 YYNGEE. There are 16 residues in the CDR3. DNA of the CDR3: TGTGCCAGCAGCACCCTAACTAGGGGGAGCACAGATACGCAGTATTTT. The encoded protein is CASSTLTRGSTDTQYF.

The chain is built from TRBV29-1 and TRBJ2-5; weak D call: TRBD1 (6 bases). The J call is doubtful: the DNA matches TRBJ2-7 better. There are 12 residues in the CDR3. From germline, CDR1 is SQVTM and CDR2 ANQGSEA. In DNA form, the CDR3 reads TGCAGCGTTCAACAGGGAGCGCCCGAGCAGTACTTC. Translating it yields CSVQQGAPEQYF.

The chain couples TRBV19 to TRBJ2-5; no definite D call. The CDR3 sequence is 12 residues long. CDR1 and CDR2 from the germline V gene are LNHDA and SQIVND (reference sequence). V was pared by 6 bases and J by 4 bases, with 9 bases between. The CDR3 sequence: CASSNTVETQYF. In DNA form, the CDR3 reads TGTGCCAGTAGCAATACAGTAGAGACCCAGTACTTC.

The V and J genes are TRBV2 and TRBJ1-5, with D unresolved. V was cut by 4 bases and J by 7 bases, with 11 bases left in between. Germline-derived CDR1 and CDR2 are SNHLY and FYNNEI. This CDR3 region has 13 residues. The CDR3 is CASSGGMEQPQHF. The CDR3 bases are TGTGCCAGCAGTGGAGGGATGGAGCAGCCCCAGCATTTT.

The chain uses TRBV19 and TRBJ1-5; no clear D. V was clipped by 2 bases and J by 5 bases, with 10 bases between them. The germline CDR1 and CDR2 sequences are LNHDA and SQIVND (reference sequence). The CDR3 runs to 14 residues. In DNA form, the CDR3 reads TGTGCCAGTAGTATACACAGCCTCGATCAGCCCCAGCATTTT. Protein: CASSIHSLDQPQHF.

The chain combines TRBV4-2 with TRBJ2-1; TRBD2 might be the D (6 bases). The CDR3 consists of 16 residues. V was clipped by 0 bases and J by 3 bases, with 12 bases between them. Germline loops: CDR1 LGHNA, CDR2 YNFKEQ. CDR3 nucleotide sequence: TGTGCCAGCAGCCAAGATGGCCTAGCGATCTACAATGAGCAGTTCTTC. Amino acid sequence: CASSQDGLAIYNEQFF.

This chain joins TRBV5-6 and TRBJ1-4; TRBD1 agrees at 7 bases. This CDR3 contains 14 residues. The J segment lost 8 bases and the V segment lost 4 bases, leaving 8 bases of the junction unmatched. Germline V gives CDR1 SGHDT, CDR2 YYEEEE. The CDR3 spells CASSSDRVREKLFF. The DNA for the CDR3 is TGTGCCAGCAGCAGTGACAGGGTACGGGAAAAACTGTTTTTT.

This clone came up once. The chain recombines TRBV5-1 with TRBJ2-7, with D possibly matching TRBD1 (6 bases). Germline-derived CDR1 and CDR2 are SGHRS and YFSETQ. The CDR3 extends over 15 amino acids. V shed 0 bases and J shed 7 bases, with 17 bases lying between them. DNA for the CDR3: TGCGCCAGCAGCTTGGCCAATCCAGGGGTGAGGGAGCAGTACTTC. This encodes CASSLANPGVREQYF.